A selection of T cell receptor beta chains follows, all from one sample in a study of blood T cell repertoires in COVID-19. Data came from immunoSEQ multiplex PCR; TCRdb stores just in-frame clones and leaves some out. Of some 200,000 clones listed, 86% were seen once; the top ten hold about a tenth. Sample: peripheral blood. The receptor set was obtained from a woman in her sixties with COVID-19, enrolled during active disease. Both conserved end residues are part of each CDR3. The D gene is left open where the match is weak. Size is omitted from some rows. Given values are once, few, many or a class for expanded clones.

J gene: TRBJ1-5; V gene: TRBV24-1; D gene: -; clone size: medium-sized; CDR3 protein: CATAGDYSNQPQHF; CDR3 DNA: TGTGCCACCGCGGGCGACTATAGCAATCAGCCCCAGCATTTT
J gene: TRBJ2-1; V gene: TRBV7-2; D gene: -; clone size: -; CDR3 protein: CASSLGTSTYNEQFF; CDR3 DNA: TGTGCCAGCAGCTTAGGGACTTCCACCTACAATGAGCAGTTCTTC
J gene: TRBJ2-7; V gene: TRBV12-3/TRBV12-4; D gene: -; clone size: -; CDR3 protein: CASSALEVQYF; CDR3 DNA: TGTGCCAGCAGCGCCTTGGAGGTGCAGTACTTC
J gene: TRBJ2-5; V gene: TRBV4-3; D gene: -; clone size: -; CDR3 protein: CASSQDFETQYF; CDR3 DNA: TGCGCCAGCAGCCAAGACTTCGAGACCCAGTACTTC
J gene: TRBJ2-5; V gene: TRBV19; D gene: TRBD2; clone size: -; CDR3 protein: CASRASGRETQYF; CDR3 DNA: TGTGCCAGTAGAGCTAGCGGGAGGGAGACCCAGTACTTC
J gene: TRBJ1-1; V gene: TRBV10-2; D gene: TRBD1; clone size: -; CDR3 protein: CASSEGGEEAFF; CDR3 DNA: TGCGCCAGCAGTGAAGGGGGCGAAGAAGCTTTCTTT
J gene: TRBJ2-1; V gene: TRBV24-1; D gene: TRBD2; clone size: -; CDR3 protein: CATSDQGLAGHSYNEQFF; CDR3 DNA: TGTGCCACCAGTGACCAAGGACTAGCGGGACACTCCTACAATGAGCAGTTCTTC
J gene: TRBJ2-2; V gene: TRBV9; D gene: -; clone size: -; CDR3 protein: CASSVELGGPGELFF; CDR3 DNA: TGTGCCAGCAGCGTAGAATTAGGCGGTCCCGGGGAGCTGTTTTTT
J gene: TRBJ1-2; V gene: TRBV6-6; D gene: -; clone size: -; CDR3 protein: CASSRGDYGYTF; CDR3 DNA: TGTGCCAGCAGCCGAGGAGACTATGGCTACACCTTC
J gene: TRBJ2-7; V gene: TRBV19; D gene: TRBD1; clone size: -; CDR3 protein: CASSIAGGWYEQYF; CDR3 DNA: TGTGCCAGTAGTATTGCAGGGGGTTGGTACGAGCAGTACTTC
J gene: TRBJ2-7; V gene: TRBV6-2/TRBV6-3; D gene: TRBD1; clone size: -; CDR3 protein: CASSRPGQGFNEQYF; CDR3 DNA: TGTGCCAGCAGTAGACCGGGACAGGGATTCAACGAGCAGTACTTC
J gene: TRBJ1-2; V gene: TRBV6-5; D gene: TRBD1; clone size: -; CDR3 protein: CASSQGQGAGGYTF; CDR3 DNA: TGTGCCAGCAGCCAGGGACAGGGGGCGGGTGGCTACACCTTC
J gene: TRBJ2-1; V gene: TRBV19; D gene: TRBD2; clone size: -; CDR3 protein: CASSLTSGRGPYNEQFF; CDR3 DNA: TGTGCCAGTAGTCTTACTAGCGGGAGGGGGCCCTACAATGAGCAGTTCTTC
J gene: TRBJ1-6; V gene: TRBV6-5; D gene: TRBD1; clone size: -; CDR3 protein: CASRKGAQGSPLHF; CDR3 DNA: TGTGCCAGCAGGAAGGGGGCGCAGGGTTCACCCCTCCACTTT
J gene: TRBJ1-1; V gene: TRBV29-1; D gene: -; clone size: -; CDR3 protein: CSVRRTANTEAFF; CDR3 DNA: TGCAGCGTTCGCCGGACAGCGAACACTGAAGCTTTCTTT